The rows below give T cell receptor beta chains drawn from one sample of a study of immune evolution from preneoplasia to lung adenocarcinoma. Profiling relied on immunoSEQ multiplex PCR, and the TCRdb table lists in-frame clones only, not all of them. There are roughly 4,700 clones in the sample; under 80% occur only once, and 6.5% to 8.5% lies in the top ten. The sample consisted of FFPE lung adenocarcinoma in situ tissue. The receptor set was obtained from a person aged 60-79 years with lung adenocarcinoma. The CDR3 runs from the conserved cysteine through the conserved F or W. Size tells how often a clone was seen (once, few, many) or the class of an expanded clone, and some rows leave it out.

>TRBV27|large
CASSAETGSSYEQYF
>TRBV7-2|.
CASSSGGNEQFF
>TRBV27|few
CASSLGDFRYNEQFF
>TRBV6-5|.
CASTGTGTRQAFF
>TRBV28|.
CASSLETGMSGELFF
>TRBV2|.
CASSGRGRQAYEQYF
>TRBV11-2|.
CASSFQVNSPLHF
>TRBV6-5|.
CASSSQGDQPQHF
>TRBV5-1|.
CASKWGSPNTEAFF
>TRBV11-3|.
CASSYGTGGSPLHF
>TRBV19|.
CASSIGDNNQPQHF
>TRBV7-2|few
CASSLSITDTQYF
>TRBV7-9|.
CASKPPGQGNTGELFF
>TRBV10-3|once
CAIRASETQYF
>TRBV27|.
CASSLWADSLDTGELFF
>TRBV14|.
CASSPDRGRGYTF
>TRBV7-2|few
CASSLVTGGSYEQYF
>TRBV6-1|few
CASSQHQGNTIYF
>TRBV5-4|.
CASSTPPQDNYGYTF
>TRBV5-4|.
CASSLGVQWTGGGETQYF
>TRBV4-2|once
CASSQEGALGYTF
>TRBV7-9|.
CASSPSNNEQFF
>TRBV19|.
CASSNRVSSYNEQFF
>TRBV6-1|.
CASRPSWGSYEQYF